A selection of T cell receptor beta chains follows, all from one sample in a study of T cells in Graves' hyperthyroidism and ophthalmopathy. Using its own MiXCR run on the multiplex PCR reads, TCRdb lists one record per CDR3 protein. Of about half a million distinct CDR3 sequences listed, about a fifth are singletons. Sequencing used blood. The source of these receptors is a young man with Graves' hyperthyroidism. CDR3s include the opening cysteine and the closing phenylalanine or tryptophan. The D gene is left open where the match is weak. Not all rows give a size; the values are once, few, many and, for expanded clones, a class.

clone_size,v_call,j_call,d_call,cdr3_nt,cdr3_aa
.,TRBV12-3/TRBV12-4,TRBJ2-2,TRBD1,TGTGCCAGCAGTTTGACGGGACAGCCGAACACCGGGGAGCTGTTTTTT,CASSLTGQPNTGELFF
many,TRBV20-1,TRBJ1-2,.,TGCAGTGCTATTCAGGGCGCAAACTATGGCTACACCTTC,CSAIQGANYGYTF
once,TRBV6-5,TRBJ1-1,.,TGTGCCAGCAGTTACGGACAAGGGAATGAAGCTTTCTTT,CASSYGQGNEAFF
many,TRBV15,TRBJ1-5,.,TGTGCCACCAGCAGAGATCGGCAGTACCATCAGCCCCAGCATTTT,CATSRDRQYHQPQHF
many,TRBV5-1,TRBJ1-1,.,TGCGCCAGCAGCTTGGTGGGGGATGAAGCTTTCTTT,CASSLVGDEAFF
few,TRBV6-1,TRBJ2-7,TRBD1,TGTGCCAGCAGCTTTTACAGGGGCGAGCAGTACTTC,CASSFYRGEQYF
many,TRBV5-1,TRBJ1-2,.,TGCGCCAGCAGCGAGGGACTCGAAGTAGGCTACACCTTC,CASSEGLEVGYTF
many,TRBV6-1,TRBJ1-5,.,TGTGCCAGCAGTGAAGCGACGAGCAGCAATCAGCCCCAGCATTTT,CASSEATSSNQPQHF
.,TRBV7-3,TRBJ2-7,.,TGTGCCAGCAGCGCCTACACGGGGTACGAGCAGTACTTC,CASSAYTGYEQYF
many,TRBV7-8,TRBJ2-5,.,TGTGCCAGCAGACCACGGGGTTCCGGGGTTGAGACCCAGTACTTC,CASRPRGSGVETQYF
.,TRBV6-2/TRBV6-3,TRBJ2-6,.,TGTGCCAGCGGCGGAGGGGTTCCTGGGGCCAACGTCCTGACTTTC,CASGGGVPGANVLTF
many,TRBV6-2/TRBV6-3,TRBJ2-5,.,TGTGCCAGCAGTTATACCTGGCAAGAGACCCAGTACTTC,CASSYTWQETQYF
many,TRBV6-1,TRBJ2-2,.,TGTGCCAGCAGTGAACAGGGCACCGGGGAGCTGTTTTTT,CASSEQGTGELFF
many,TRBV6-5,TRBJ2-7,.,TGTGCCAGCAGTTCGGTGATCGTGGGGAAGCGCGAGCAGTACTTC,CASSSVIVGKREQYF
few,TRBV11-2,TRBJ2-7,TRBD1,TGTGCCAGCAGCCGAAGGACAGGGTCCTACGAGCAGTACTTC,CASSRRTGSYEQYF
once,TRBV6-1,TRBJ1-2,.,TGTGCCAGCTCCTGGAACTATGGCTACACCTTC,CASSWNYGYTF
few,TRBV27,TRBJ1-6,TRBD1,TGTGCCAGCAGTTACCGGGACAGGGGCCATTCACCCCTCCACTTT,CASSYRDRGHSPLHF
.,TRBV13,TRBJ2-7,TRBD2,TGTGCCAGCAGCCAGGGTGAGGGGGGCTCCTGGACTAGCGGGGCCGGCGAGCAGTACTTC,CASSQGEGGSWTSGAGEQYF
.,TRBV3-1,TRBJ1-1,TRBD1,TGTGCCAGCAGCCAACTCCCGGGACAGGGGAAACGCATGAACACTGAAGCTTTCTTT,CASSQLPGQGKRMNTEAFF
.,TRBV29-1,TRBJ1-2,TRBD1,TGCAGCGTTGATGAGGTCCGGGACAGGGGGAACTATGGCTACACCTTC,CSVDEVRDRGNYGYTF
many,TRBV12-3/TRBV12-4,TRBJ2-5,.,TGTGCCAGCAGCCGGAGGAATGGTCAGGAGACCCAGTACTTC,CASSRRNGQETQYF
many,TRBV5-1,TRBJ1-1,.,TGCGCCAGCAGGGGCCAACGACCTGAAGCTTTCTTT,CASRGQRPEAFF
many,TRBV19,TRBJ1-5,.,TGTGCCAGTAGGGAGGACCTGAGCAATCAGCCCCAGCATTTT,CASREDLSNQPQHF
many,TRBV11-1,TRBJ2-7,.,TGTGCCAGCAGCCCACCCGGGTCACTCTTCTACGAGCAGTACTTC,CASSPPGSLFYEQYF
.,TRBV28,TRBJ2-7,TRBD2,TGTGCCAGCAGTTTGCCTAGCGGGGCCTACGAGCAGTACTTC,CASSLPSGAYEQYF
.,TRBV3-1,TRBJ2-7,TRBD2,TGTGCCAGCAGCCAAGGAGGGCTAGCGGACTACGAGCAGTACTTC,CASSQGGLADYEQYF
.,TRBV9,TRBJ1-5,TRBD1,TGTGCCAGCAGCGCTCAACAGGGGGGTCAGCCCCAGCATTTT,CASSAQQGGQPQHF
many,TRBV11-1,TRBJ2-7,.,TGTGCCAGCACCGCGGACTCCGGGCCCTACGAGCAGTACTTC,CASTADSGPYEQYF
many,TRBV15,TRBJ2-2,.,TGTGCCACCAGCAGAGCGGGCACCGGGGAGCTGTTTTTT,CATSRAGTGELFF
.,TRBV11-1,TRBJ2-3,.,TGTGCCAGCAGCTTATACCGGCGGCGGACAGATACGCAGTATTTT,CASSLYRRRTDTQYF
many,TRBV5-1,TRBJ2-7,.,TGCGCCCTTGCCGACTACGAGCAGTACTTC,CALADYEQYF
many,TRBV6-2/TRBV6-3,TRBJ1-5,TRBD1,TGTGCCAGCAGTTACAGGGGGCATAGCAATCAGCCCCAGCATTTT,CASSYRGHSNQPQHF
.,TRBV7-2,TRBJ2-7,.,TGTGCCAGCAGTACAACCCTGGCGCTAGCGATCGAGCAGTACTTC,CASSTTLALAIEQYF
.,TRBV6-1,TRBJ1-3,.,TGTGCCAGCCTCGCGCCTGTCTCTGGAAACACCATATATTTT,CASLAPVSGNTIYF
.,TRBV14,TRBJ1-1,.,TGTGCCAGCAGCCTACAGGCCGTGGGGACTGAAGCTTTCTTT,CASSLQAVGTEAFF
few,TRBV6-2/TRBV6-3,TRBJ2-5,TRBD2,TGTGCCAGCAGGCCTCGGACTAGCGGGATTGAGGCCCAGTACTTC,CASRPRTSGIEAQYF
few,TRBV4-2,TRBJ1-2,.,TGTGCCAGCAGCCAAGAGTGGCCGGGCCCGATCGGAAGGGGCTACACCTTC,CASSQEWPGPIGRGYTF
many,TRBV29-1,TRBJ1-2,.,TGCAGCGTAGCTACAGGGATTTATGGCTACACCTTC,CSVATGIYGYTF
many,TRBV12-3/TRBV12-4,TRBJ2-5,TRBD2,TGTGCCAGCGGTCAGCGGGGGCCGCAAGAGACCCAGTACTTC,CASGQRGPQETQYF
.,TRBV5-1,TRBJ1-3,.,TGCGCCAGCAGCTTGGCCGACAGCTCGGGCGGAAACACCATATATTTT,CASSLADSSGGNTIYF
many,TRBV27,TRBJ1-1,.,TGTGCCAGCAGTTTACTGGGGCAGTGGAACACTGAAGCTTTCTTT,CASSLLGQWNTEAFF
few,TRBV19,TRBJ2-3,.,TGTGCCAGTAGTATTCGCGGCAGGTTAAGGAGCACAGATACGCAGTATTTT,CASSIRGRLRSTDTQYF
.,TRBV25-1,TRBJ1-1,TRBD1,TGTGCCAGCAGTGCCCTCCCGGACAGGGGAACGAACACTGAAGCTTTCTTT,CASSALPDRGTNTEAFF
few,TRBV6-2/TRBV6-3,TRBJ2-7,.,TGTGCCAGCAGTCGACGGGTAGTCGCCTACGAGCAGTACTTC,CASSRRVVAYEQYF
many,TRBV30,TRBJ1-2,.,TGTGCCTCTAGAGATGGGGGGATTTTCGGCTACACCTTC,CASRDGGIFGYTF
many,TRBV12-3/TRBV12-4,TRBJ2-5,TRBD1,TGTGCCAGCAGTCGGACAGGGGTCCAAGAGACCCAGTACTTC,CASSRTGVQETQYF